The T cell receptor beta chain described here comes from a study of PD-1 blockade in classical Hodgkin lymphoma. All patients experienced relapse after autologous stem cell transplantation, and brentuximab vedotin exposure was variable. Reported best responses ranged across complete response, partial response or progressive disease. This clone appeared once. V lost 2 bases to trimming and J lost 8 bases, with 3 bases between them. CDR1 is MDHEN and CDR2 is SYDVKM in the germline V gene. This CDR3 comprises 11 residues. The assay was immunoSEQ multiplex PCR, and TCRdb's table has in-frame clones only and misses some. The sample contains over 35,000 clones, more than 85% of which appear only once.

The rearrangement uses TRBV28 and TRBJ1-4; D remains ambiguous. The TCR comes from a human donor with classical Hodgkin lymphoma. Sequencing was performed on peripheral blood mononuclear cells (PBMCs), taken before the second cycle of nivolumab. For the CDR3, the DNA is TGTGCCAGCAGTTTAAGCGAAAAACTGTTTTTT. This translates into CASSLSEKLFF.